A single sample is the source of the 11 T cell receptor beta chains below, sequenced in a study of shared clonotypes between healthy human individuals. Method: immunoSEQ multiplex PCR; TCRdb's copy keeps in-frame clones and lacks some. The profile shows under 600,000 clones, about 98% of them singletons. Naive CD8 cells lacked CD45RO, underwent positive selection for CCR7 and left out terminally differentiated effector memory CD45RA+ cells. Sequencing was done on a sample of naive CD8+ T cells sorted from blood. The receptor source for this set is a man aged 25-45 years in good health.

As regards this clone: Other DNA sequences of this sample code for an identical CDR3. The chain uses TRBV29-1 and TRBJ2-7; 7 positions match TRBD2. V was pared by 1 base and J by 7 bases, with 4 bases of the junction left unmatched. The CDR3 length is 12 residues. Looked up from germline, CDR1 is SQVTM and CDR2 is ANQGSEA. The CDR3 loop reads CSVEASGYEQYF. The CDR3, as DNA: TGCAGCGTTGAAGCTAGCGGTTATGAGCAGTACTTC.

This chain joins TRBV18 and TRBJ2-1; TRBD1 matches at 8 bases. The length of the CDR3 is 15 residues. With 6 bases clipped from V and 2 bases from J, the junction kept 6 bases outside the gene matches. Germline V lookup: CDR1 KGHSH, CDR2 LQKENI. This CDR3 is CASSDRVGAYNEQFF. The DNA of the CDR3 is TGTGCCAGCTCGGACAGGGTCGGGGCCTACAATGAGCAGTTCTTC.

This clone was seen a single time. CDR3 DNA: TGTGCCAGCAGAAATCAGAGGGAGGTTACCTACGAGCAGTACTTC. This codes for CASRNQREVTYEQYF. The chain has TRBV5-4 and TRBJ2-7; weak D call: TRBD2 (6 bases). Looked up from germline, CDR1 is SGHNT and CDR2 is YYREEE (reference sequence). The CDR3 is 15 residues long. With 5 bases removed from V and 2 bases from J, the gap between germline ends came to 17 bases. Drawing the rest from reference TRBV5-4 and TRBJ2-7, the complete variable domain is ETGVTQSPTHLIKTRGQQVTLRCSSQSGHNTVSWYQQALGQGPQFIFQYYREEENGRGNFPPRFSGLQFPNYSSELNVNALELDDSALYLCASRNQREVTYEQYFGPGTRLTVT.

The chain has TRBV4-2 and TRBJ2-2; 8 bases map to TRBD2. CDR3 length: 15 residues. Germline V gene data show CDR1 as LGHNA and CDR2 as YNFKEQ. V lost 0 bases and J lost 8; bases outside the gene matches: 5. As DNA, the CDR3 is TGTGCCAGCAGCCAAGACGGAGCGGGAGCTGGGGAGCTGTTTTTT. Its protein product is CASSQDGAGAGELFF.

This rearrangement joins TRBV7-9 to TRBJ2-6; TRBD2 is a possible D gene (5 bases). Germline CDR1 reads SEHNR; CDR2 reads FQNEAQ (reference sequence). The CDR3 spans 14 residues. V lost 5 bases to trimming and J lost 2 bases, with 7 bases between them. This CDR3 is CASSDSAGANVLTF. The CDR3 DNA reads as TGTGCCAGCAGCGATAGCGCTGGGGCCAACGTCCTGACTTTC. Combining the CDR3 with reference TRBV7-9 and TRBJ2-6 gives the whole variable domain DTGVSQNPRHKITKRGQNVTFRCDPISEHNRLYWYRQTLGQGPEFLTYFQNEAQLEKSRLLSDRFSAERPKGSFSTLEIQRTEQGDSAMYLCASSDSAGANVLTFGAGSRLTVL.

The J gene is TRBJ2-1, the V gene TRBV5-1; possible D gene TRBD1, 6 bases. The V and J ends lost 4 bases and 6 bases respectively, with 11 bases between them. Germline V gives CDR1 SGHRS, CDR2 YFSETQ. The CDR3 has 13 amino acids. In DNA form, the CDR3 reads TGCGCCAGCAGCATCGGACAGACCAATGAGCAGTTCTTC. This encodes CASSIGQTNEQFF.

The chain uses TRBV5-8 and TRBJ2-2; D possibly corresponds to TRBD2 (6 bases). The ends were cut back, 2 bases at V and 3 bases at J, with 11 bases in the middle. Germline V lookup: CDR1 SGHTS, CDR2 YDEGEE. There are 15 residues in the CDR3. The CDR3 is CASSFGGAYTGELFF. The DNA for the CDR3 is TGTGCCAGCAGCTTTGGCGGGGCCTACACCGGGGAGCTGTTTTTT.

The chain joins TRBV11-2 to TRBJ2-3; possible D gene TRBD1, 5 bases. The CDR3 has 16 residues. Germline V lookup: CDR1 SGHAT, CDR2 FQNNGV. V was shortened by 6 bases and J by 4 bases, with 20 bases between the two germline ends. CDR3 sequence reads: CASRSGNRVGPDTQYF. Here the CDR3 DNA reads TGTGCCAGCAGATCAGGGAACAGAGTGGGCCCAGATACGCAGTATTTT.

The chain combines TRBV14 with TRBJ2-7, with no clear D. Looked up from germline, CDR1 is SGHDN and CDR2 is FVKESK. The CDR3 contains 14 residues. V was trimmed by 3 bases and J by 2 bases, leaving 11 bases between them. The CDR3: CASSHSGYAYEQYF. The DNA for the CDR3 is TGTGCCAGCAGCCATTCAGGATACGCCTACGAGCAGTACTTC.

This chain connects TRBV7-9 to TRBJ1-2; 7 bases match TRBD1. With V trimmed by 5 bases and J by 2 bases, 8 bases remained unmatched. The CDR3 covers 15 residues. The V gene's germline CDR1 is SEHNR and CDR2 FQNEAQ (reference sequence). The CDR3 region is CASSPTGDRNYGYTF. CDR3 nucleotides: TGTGCCAGCAGCCCCACAGGGGATCGGAACTATGGCTACACCTTC.

V is TRBV4-3 and J is TRBJ2-3, with 12 bases that match TRBD2. Losses at the gene ends were 0 bases for V and 3 bases for J; bases not matched to a gene: 4. The CDR3 is 17 amino acids. Germline assignment: CDR1 LGHNA and CDR2 YSLEER. This chain's CDR3 is CASSQDMTSGSTDTQYF. In DNA form, the CDR3 reads TGCGCCAGCAGCCAAGATATGACTAGCGGGAGTACAGATACGCAGTATTTT.